A selection of T cell receptor beta chains follows, all from one sample in a study of technical replicates of blood from a handful of donors. Sequencing was performed with immunoSEQ multiplex PCR; in TCRdb, only in-frame clones are kept and a portion is missing. The sample consists of tens of thousands of clones, roughly 94% of them appearing once. Sequenced sample: T cells isolated from PBMCs. The receptors were gathered from a human donor in good health. Each CDR3 is given with its conserved first and last residue. A D gene is named only where the DNA matches it firmly. Size is stated for part of the rows, as once, few or many counts, or as a class when the clone is expanded.

j_call: TRBJ1-1
v_call: TRBV4-1
clone_size: few
d_call: .
cdr3_aa: CASSLNRRTRDTEAFF
cdr3_nt: TGCGCCAGCAGCCTAAATCGACGGACCAGGGACACTGAAGCTTTCTTT

j_call: TRBJ1-1
v_call: TRBV19
clone_size: .
d_call: TRBD1
cdr3_aa: CARRRDREILNTEAFF
cdr3_nt: TGTGCCAGGAGAAGGGACAGAGAAATTCTGAACACTGAAGCTTTCTTT

j_call: TRBJ1-2
v_call: TRBV7-9
clone_size: .
d_call: TRBD1
cdr3_aa: CASSQGAARYGYTF
cdr3_nt: TGTGCCAGCAGTCAGGGGGCCGCAAGATATGGCTACACCTTC

j_call: TRBJ2-1
v_call: TRBV27
clone_size: .
d_call: TRBD2
cdr3_aa: CASRPGTSGTHSRNEQFF
cdr3_nt: TGTGCCAGCAGGCCCGGGACTAGCGGGACTCATAGCAGGAATGAGCAGTTCTTC

j_call: TRBJ1-3
v_call: TRBV4-2
clone_size: .
d_call: .
cdr3_aa: CASSPSPYRDTGNTIYF
cdr3_nt: TGTGCCAGCAGCCCGAGTCCATACAGAGATACTGGAAACACCATATATTTT

j_call: TRBJ2-7
v_call: TRBV6-4
clone_size: .
d_call: TRBD2
cdr3_aa: CASRLAGDLYYEQYF
cdr3_nt: TGTGCCAGTAGACTAGCGGGGGACCTATACTACGAGCAGTACTTC

j_call: TRBJ2-1
v_call: TRBV2
clone_size: .
d_call: TRBD1
cdr3_aa: CASRRDRGRGQFF
cdr3_nt: TGTGCCAGCAGGAGGGACAGGGGACGGGGGCAGTTCTTC

j_call: TRBJ1-1
v_call: TRBV5-6
clone_size: .
d_call: TRBD1
cdr3_aa: CASSLPGGLNTEAFF
cdr3_nt: TGTGCCAGCAGCTTGCCAGGGGGTTTGAACACTGAAGCTTTCTTT

j_call: TRBJ1-3
v_call: TRBV19
clone_size: .
d_call: TRBD1
cdr3_aa: CASSGDRFSSGNTIYF
cdr3_nt: TGTGCCAGTAGTGGGGACAGGTTTAGCTCTGGAAACACCATATATTTT

j_call: TRBJ2-2
v_call: TRBV5-1
clone_size: .
d_call: .
cdr3_aa: CASSFVEGETGELFF
cdr3_nt: TGCGCCAGCAGCTTTGTTGAGGGTGAGACCGGGGAGCTGTTTTTT

j_call: TRBJ1-2
v_call: TRBV5-5
clone_size: .
d_call: .
cdr3_aa: CASIVDATGGPYGYTF
cdr3_nt: TGTGCCAGCATCGTGGACGCCACCGGAGGGCCTTATGGCTACACCTTC

j_call: TRBJ2-6
v_call: TRBV6-4
clone_size: .
d_call: TRBD1
cdr3_aa: CASSDYGTGTSGANVLTF
cdr3_nt: TGTGCCAGCAGTGACTATGGGACAGGCACCTCTGGGGCCAACGTCCTGACTTTC

j_call: TRBJ1-2
v_call: TRBV4-1
clone_size: .
d_call: .
cdr3_aa: CASSQDIRGSGYGYTF
cdr3_nt: TGCGCCAGCAGCCAAGACATCAGGGGTTCGGGCTATGGCTACACCTTC

j_call: TRBJ2-3
v_call: TRBV19
clone_size: .
d_call: .
cdr3_aa: CASSIGGGTDTQYF
cdr3_nt: TGTGCCAGTAGTATAGGCGGAGGCACAGATACGCAGTATTTT

j_call: TRBJ2-7
v_call: TRBV29-1
clone_size: .
d_call: .
cdr3_aa: CSVERQPYEQYF
cdr3_nt: TGCAGCGTTGAGAGACAGCCCTACGAGCAGTACTTC

j_call: TRBJ2-5
v_call: TRBV14
clone_size: .
d_call: TRBD1
cdr3_aa: CASSQLTGGLETQYF
cdr3_nt: TGTGCCAGCAGCCAATTAACAGGGGGTTTGGAGACCCAGTACTTC

j_call: TRBJ2-1
v_call: TRBV27
clone_size: .
d_call: .
cdr3_aa: CASRTTSYNEQFF
cdr3_nt: TGTGCCAGCAGAACGACAAGCTACAATGAGCAGTTCTTC

j_call: TRBJ2-7
v_call: TRBV30
clone_size: .
d_call: .
cdr3_aa: CAWSPLDEQYF
cdr3_nt: TGTGCCTGGAGTCCCCTTGACGAGCAGTACTTC

j_call: TRBJ2-1
v_call: TRBV9
clone_size: .
d_call: .
cdr3_aa: CASSVNPGVSSYNEQFF
cdr3_nt: TGTGCCAGCAGCGTCAACCCAGGGGTTAGCTCCTACAATGAGCAGTTCTTC

j_call: TRBJ1-1
v_call: TRBV4-2
clone_size: once
d_call: .
cdr3_aa: CASSQEAEAFF
cdr3_nt: TGTGCCAGCAGCCAAGAGGCCGAAGCTTTCTTT

j_call: TRBJ1-2
v_call: TRBV9
clone_size: .
d_call: .
cdr3_aa: CASSVGGGRPSYGYTF
cdr3_nt: TGTGCCAGCAGCGTAGGTGGTGGCAGGCCCAGCTATGGCTACACCTTC

j_call: TRBJ1-5
v_call: TRBV18
clone_size: .
d_call: .
cdr3_aa: CASSGGGTPQHF
cdr3_nt: TGTGCCAGCTCAGGCGGGGGGACGCCCCAGCATTTT

j_call: TRBJ2-3
v_call: TRBV2
clone_size: .
d_call: TRBD2
cdr3_aa: CASRTSGTTDTQYF
cdr3_nt: TGTGCCAGCAGAACTAGCGGCACCACAGATACGCAGTATTTT

j_call: TRBJ2-7
v_call: TRBV5-4
clone_size: .
d_call: .
cdr3_aa: CASSLAQATYEQYF
cdr3_nt: TGTGCCAGCAGCTTGGCGCAGGCCACCTACGAGCAGTACTTC

j_call: TRBJ1-6
v_call: TRBV30
clone_size: .
d_call: .
cdr3_aa: CAWSQRGSGRPPLHF
cdr3_nt: TGTGCCTGGAGTCAAAGGGGGTCCGGGCGGCCGCCCCTCCACTTT

j_call: TRBJ1-2
v_call: TRBV19
clone_size: few
d_call: .
cdr3_aa: CASSIEGQGKGYTF
cdr3_nt: TGTGCCAGTAGTATAGAGGGTCAGGGCAAAGGCTACACCTTC

j_call: TRBJ1-4
v_call: TRBV6-1
clone_size: once
d_call: .
cdr3_aa: CASREGATNEKLFF
cdr3_nt: TGTGCCAGCAGGGAAGGGGCGACTAATGAAAAACTGTTTTTT

j_call: TRBJ1-2
v_call: TRBV6-1
clone_size: .
d_call: .
cdr3_aa: CASSEAGSLSGYRPRYGYTF
cdr3_nt: TGTGCCAGCAGTGAAGCGGGGTCTCTCAGCGGGTATCGCCCTCGCTATGGCTACACCTTC

j_call: TRBJ2-7
v_call: TRBV29-1
clone_size: .
d_call: .
cdr3_aa: CSYSGSGLHEQYF
cdr3_nt: TGCAGCTACTCGGGGTCCGGGCTCCACGAGCAGTACTTC